A single sample gave rise to the 3 T cell receptor beta chains below, sequenced in a study of memory CD4+ T cells and cytomegalovirus serostatus. The assay was immunoSEQ multiplex PCR, and TCRdb's table has in-frame clones only and misses some. Among about 61,000 clones listed, 82% were seen once. The sort gate was single viable CD3+CD4+CD8-CD45RO+ cells for memory CD4+ T cells. The sequenced sample was memory CD4+ T cells from blood. The source of these receptors is an adult in good health and CMV-seronegative.

CDR3 bases: TGTGCCAGCAGCTTGGGGGCAGCACCTAAAGAGACCCAGTACTTC. Translating it yields CASSLGAAPKETQYF. This chain joins TRBV5-6 and TRBJ2-5; D gene ambiguous. Trimming removed 0 bases from V and 3 bases from J, with 12 bases in between. CDR1 and CDR2 (germline): SGHDT, YYEEEE. The CDR3 runs to 15 residues.

The CDR3 spells CASSVGVGQVEKLFF. The CDR3 bases are TGTGCCAGCAGCGTAGGGGTTGGACAGGTGGAAAAACTGTTTTTT. The chain recombines TRBV9 with TRBJ1-4, with TRBD1 matching 7 bases. Trimming took 0 bases from V and 8 from J; bases not matched to a gene: 7. The CDR3 is made up of 15 amino acids. Germline values: CDR1 SGDLS, CDR2 YYNGEE.

The gene calls are TRBV28 and TRBJ2-1; D gene ambiguous. The CDR3 totals 15 residues. CDR1 and CDR2 (germline): MDHEN, SYDVKM. V was cut by 5 bases and J by 3 bases, with 14 bases left in between. The CDR3 loop is CASSTPTTSYNEQFF. CDR3 DNA sequence: TGTGCCAGCAGTACCCCGACGACCAGCTACAATGAGCAGTTCTTC.